A single sample gave rise to the 8 T cell receptor beta chains below, sequenced in a study of T cells after yellow fever vaccination. TCRdb redid the calling of the 5' RACE reads with MiXCR, one entry per CDR3 protein. The sample consists of nearly 550,000 distinct CDR3 sequences, roughly 21% of them appearing once. Sequenced material: PBMCs, taken 15 days after the yellow fever booster vaccination. The receptor source for this set is a man younger than 40 who received the YFV17D yellow fever vaccine.

V is TRBV2 and J is TRBJ1-5; unclear D gene. Looked up from germline, CDR1 is SNHLY and CDR2 is FYNNEI. V gave up 3 bases and J gave up 7 bases, with 13 bases separating them. This CDR3 comprises 14 residues. In DNA, the CDR3 is TGTGCCAGCAGTGATGAGAGGGTGGGCCAGCCCCAGCATTTT. This codes for CASSDERVGQPQHF.

The sample holds a few counts of this clonotype. CDR3 loop: CASSLGGQGLTGELFF. The CDR3, as DNA: TGTGCCAGCAGTTTGGGGGGACAGGGGCTCACCGGGGAGCTGTTTTTT. The V gene is TRBV28, the J gene TRBJ2-2; 10 positions match TRBD1. Trimming cost V 3 bases and J 4 bases; bases outside gene matches: 5. The germline V gene has CDR1 MDHEN and CDR2 SYDVKM. There are 16 residues in the CDR3.

This chain links TRBV6-1 with TRBJ1-2, with unresolved D. V was pared by 8 bases and J by 0 bases, with 13 bases between. Looked up from germline, CDR1 is MNHNS and CDR2 is SASEGT. The length of the CDR3 is 14 residues. The CDR3 coding sequence is TGTGCCAGCCGTAGTCAGACAACTAACTATGGCTACACCTTC. It yields the protein CASRSQTTNYGYTF.

Only a few counts were recorded for this clonotype. J is TRBJ2-2 and V is TRBV5-5; 7 bases are shared with TRBD1. CDR1 and CDR2 from the germline V gene are SGHKS and YYEKEE (reference sequence). This CDR3 contains 16 residues. The trim removed 3 bases at V and 0 bases at J, leaving 5 bases unmatched. CDR3 protein: CASSYKDRANTGELFF. CDR3 DNA sequence: TGTGCCAGCAGCTACAAAGACAGGGCGAACACCGGGGAGCTGTTTTTT.

This clonotype was seen repeatedly, ten times or more. V is TRBV15 and J is TRBJ2-5; 11 bases agree with TRBD2. V was pared by 1 base and J by 5 bases, with 6 bases of the junction left unmatched. Germline V CDR1 and CDR2: LNHNV, YYDKDF (reference sequence). This CDR3 contains 16 residues. The CDR3 region is CATSRVASGGSETQYF. The CDR3 region has the DNA TGTGCCACCAGCAGAGTCGCTAGCGGGGGGAGTGAGACCCAGTACTTC.

This clonotype was found a few times. The rearrangement links TRBV20-1 to TRBJ1-2; D is unclear. The CDR3 covers 12 residues. Germline lookup yields CDR1 DFQATT and CDR2 SNEGSKA (reference sequence). V was cut by 1 base and J by 4 bases, with 7 bases left in between. The CDR3 reads CSARGRTYGYTF. For the CDR3, the DNA is TGCAGTGCTAGAGGACGGACCTATGGCTACACCTTC.

This chain joins TRBV15 and TRBJ2-7; no clear D gene. The CDR3 sequence is 13 residues long. V lost 5 bases to trimming and J lost 8 bases, with 16 bases between them. Per the germline V gene, CDR1 is LNHNV and CDR2 is YYDKDF (reference sequence). The CDR3 DNA reads as TGTGCCACCAGCTCCGCCCTCCCTGACCAGCAGTACTTC. Translated: CATSSALPDQQYF. Using reference TRBV15 and TRBJ2-7 for the parts outside the CDR3, the full variable domain is DAMVIQNPRYQVTQFGKPVTLSCSQTLNHNVMYWYQQKSSQAPKLLFHYYDKDFNNEADTPDNFQSRRPNTSFCFLDIRSPGLGDTAMYLCATSSALPDQQYFGPGTRLTVT.

This clonotype showed up just once. The V and J genes are TRBV7-6 and TRBJ2-1; D unresolved. Germline CDR1 and CDR2: SGHVS and FNYEAQ. Trimming cost V 0 bases and J 6 bases, with 12 bases left between them. This CDR3 is built from 15 residues. CDR3 bases: TGTGCCAGCAGCTTAGCAGGGTATCATTCCAATGAGCAGTTCTTC. Encoded protein: CASSLAGYHSNEQFF. The variable domain in full, completed from reference TRBV7-6 and TRBJ2-1, reads GAGVSQSPRYKVTKRGQDVALRCDPISGHVSLYWYRQALGQGPEFLTYFNYEAQQDKSGLPNDRFSAERPEGSISTLTIQRTEQRDSAMYRCASSLAGYHSNEQFFGPGTRLTVL.